This T cell receptor (beta chain) was found in a study of blood T cells in healthy people across ages. Study context: Template switching picked up about one barcoded beta molecule for each two T cells. Study-level results: PBMCs went unsorted, and a conclusive naive versus antigen-experienced comparison was therefore prevented.

In the case of this clonotype: Its cognate antigen is unknown.

Then a second PCR, running roughly 6 to 11 cycles, was carried out with a sample-barcoded 5' primer and a J-beta primer mix. CDR3-containing paired-end reads numbered at least 2.5 million in each sample. TCRdb called the 5' RACE reads again in MiXCR, with one record for every CDR3 protein. Here the sample spans around 1,800,000 distinct CDR3 sequences, about two fifths being singletons. CDR3 size: 14 residues. Germline CDR1 is DFQATT and CDR2 is SNEGSKA (reference sequence). Trimming took 1 base from V and 7 from J, leaving 14 bases between them. Isolation recovered at least 7 million PBMCs from every sample.

V gene TRBV20-1 combines with J gene TRBJ2-1; D could derive from TRBD1 or TRBD2 (5 bases each). This sequence originates from a human donor in good health. The sample taken for sequencing was blood. In DNA, the CDR3 is TGCAGTGCTAGAGTCCCGATGGGACGGAATGAGCAGTTCTTC. Translation: CSARVPMGRNEQFF.